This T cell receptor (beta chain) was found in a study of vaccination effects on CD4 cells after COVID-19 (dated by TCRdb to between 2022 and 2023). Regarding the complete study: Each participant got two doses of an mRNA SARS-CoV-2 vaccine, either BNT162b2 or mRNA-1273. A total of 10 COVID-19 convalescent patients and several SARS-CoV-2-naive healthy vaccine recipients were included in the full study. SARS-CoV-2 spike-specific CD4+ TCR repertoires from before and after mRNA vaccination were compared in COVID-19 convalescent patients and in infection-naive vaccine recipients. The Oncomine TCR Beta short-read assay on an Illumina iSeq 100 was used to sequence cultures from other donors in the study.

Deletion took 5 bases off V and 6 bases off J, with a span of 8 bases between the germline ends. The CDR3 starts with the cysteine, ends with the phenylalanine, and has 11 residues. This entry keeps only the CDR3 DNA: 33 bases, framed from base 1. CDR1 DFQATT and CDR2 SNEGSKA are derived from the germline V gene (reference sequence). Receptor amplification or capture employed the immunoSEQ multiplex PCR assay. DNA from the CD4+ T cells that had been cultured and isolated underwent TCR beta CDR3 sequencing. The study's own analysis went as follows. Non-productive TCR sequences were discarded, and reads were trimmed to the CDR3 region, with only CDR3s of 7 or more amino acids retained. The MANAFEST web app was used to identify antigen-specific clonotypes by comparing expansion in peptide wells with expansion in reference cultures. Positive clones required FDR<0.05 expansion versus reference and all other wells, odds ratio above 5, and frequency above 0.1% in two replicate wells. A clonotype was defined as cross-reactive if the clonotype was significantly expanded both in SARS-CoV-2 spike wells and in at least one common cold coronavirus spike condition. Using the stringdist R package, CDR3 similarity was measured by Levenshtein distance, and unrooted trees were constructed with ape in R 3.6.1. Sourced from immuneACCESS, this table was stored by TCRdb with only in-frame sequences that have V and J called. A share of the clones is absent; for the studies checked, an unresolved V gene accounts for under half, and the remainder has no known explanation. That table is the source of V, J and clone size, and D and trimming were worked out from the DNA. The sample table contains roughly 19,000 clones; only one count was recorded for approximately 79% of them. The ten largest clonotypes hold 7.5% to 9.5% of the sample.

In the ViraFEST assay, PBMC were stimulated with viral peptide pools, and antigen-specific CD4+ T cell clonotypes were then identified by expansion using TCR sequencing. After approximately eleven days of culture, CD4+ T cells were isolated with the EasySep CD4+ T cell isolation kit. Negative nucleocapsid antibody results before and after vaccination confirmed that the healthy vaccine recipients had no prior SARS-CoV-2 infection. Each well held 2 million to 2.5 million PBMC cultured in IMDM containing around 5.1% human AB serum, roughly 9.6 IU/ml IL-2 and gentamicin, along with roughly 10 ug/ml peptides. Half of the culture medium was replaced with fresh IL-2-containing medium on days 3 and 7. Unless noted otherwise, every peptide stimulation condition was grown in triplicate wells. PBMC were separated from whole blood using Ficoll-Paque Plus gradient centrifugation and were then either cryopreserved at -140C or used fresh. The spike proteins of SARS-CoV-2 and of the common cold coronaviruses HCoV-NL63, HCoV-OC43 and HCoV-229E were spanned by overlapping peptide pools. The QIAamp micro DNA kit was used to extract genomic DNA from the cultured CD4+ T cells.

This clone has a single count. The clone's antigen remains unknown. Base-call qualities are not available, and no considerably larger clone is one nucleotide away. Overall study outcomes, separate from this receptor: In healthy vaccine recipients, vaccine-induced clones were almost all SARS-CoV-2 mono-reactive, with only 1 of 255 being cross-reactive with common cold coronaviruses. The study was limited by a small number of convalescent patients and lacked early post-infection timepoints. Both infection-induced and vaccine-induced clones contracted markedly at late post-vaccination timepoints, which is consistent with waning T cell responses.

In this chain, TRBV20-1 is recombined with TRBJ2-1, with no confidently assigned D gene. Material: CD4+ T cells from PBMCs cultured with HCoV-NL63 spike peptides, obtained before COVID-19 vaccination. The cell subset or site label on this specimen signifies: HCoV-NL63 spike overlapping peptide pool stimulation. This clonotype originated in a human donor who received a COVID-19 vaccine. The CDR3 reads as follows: CSASRANEQFF. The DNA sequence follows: TGCAGTGCTTCACGGGCCAATGAGCAGTTCTTC.